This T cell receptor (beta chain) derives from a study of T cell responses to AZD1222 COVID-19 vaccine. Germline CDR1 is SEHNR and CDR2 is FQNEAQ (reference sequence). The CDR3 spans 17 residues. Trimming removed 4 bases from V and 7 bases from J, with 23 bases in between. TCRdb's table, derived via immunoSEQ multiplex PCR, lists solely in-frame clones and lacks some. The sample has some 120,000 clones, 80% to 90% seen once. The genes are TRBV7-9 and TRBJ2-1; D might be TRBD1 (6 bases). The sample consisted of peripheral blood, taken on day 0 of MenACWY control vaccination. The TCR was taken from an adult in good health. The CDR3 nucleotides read TGTGCCAGCAGCTACCCCGATGGGCAGGGGTATATTAATGAGCAGTTCTTC. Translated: CASSYPDGQGYINEQFF.